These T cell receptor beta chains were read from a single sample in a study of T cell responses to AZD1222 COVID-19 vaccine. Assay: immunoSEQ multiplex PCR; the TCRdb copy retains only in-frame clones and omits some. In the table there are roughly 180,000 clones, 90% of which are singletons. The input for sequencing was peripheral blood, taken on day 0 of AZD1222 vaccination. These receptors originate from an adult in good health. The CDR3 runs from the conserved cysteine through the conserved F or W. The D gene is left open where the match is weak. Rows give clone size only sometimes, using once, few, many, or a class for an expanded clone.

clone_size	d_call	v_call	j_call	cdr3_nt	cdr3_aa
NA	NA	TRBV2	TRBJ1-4	TGTGCCAGCGGAAGGGCCCCGGGCGAAAAACTGTTTTTT	CASGRAPGEKLFF
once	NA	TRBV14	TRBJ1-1	TGTGCCAGCAGCCAAGATAGGAAGGGCACTGAAGCTTTCTTT	CASSQDRKGTEAFF
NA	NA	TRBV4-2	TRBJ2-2	TGTGCCAGCAGCCGGACCTTAACCGGGGAGCTGTTTTTT	CASSRTLTGELFF
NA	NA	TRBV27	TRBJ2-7	TGTGCCAGCAGTTTTGGGGGGGGGCCGCCCTACGAGCAGTACTTC	CASSFGGGPPYEQYF
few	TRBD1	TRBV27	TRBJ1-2	TGTGCCAGCAAACTGACAGGGGCGAGTGGCTACACCTTC	CASKLTGASGYTF
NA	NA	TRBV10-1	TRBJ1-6	TGCGCCAGCAGTGAGTCGGAGGTCTATAATTCACCCCTCCACTTT	CASSESEVYNSPLHF
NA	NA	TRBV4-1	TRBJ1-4	TGCGCCAGCAGCCAAGGTCCACCTAATGAAAAACTGTTTTTT	CASSQGPPNEKLFF
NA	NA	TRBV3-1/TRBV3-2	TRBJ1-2	TGTGCCAGCAGCCGATCGACAGGCTTGTCCTATGGCTACACCTTC	CASSRSTGLSYGYTF
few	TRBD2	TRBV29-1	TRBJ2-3	TGCAGCGGACGACTAGCGGGGGTGGTCACAGATACGCAGTATTTT	CSGRLAGVVTDTQYF
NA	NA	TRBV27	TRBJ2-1	TGTGCCAGCAGTCCCCAGGGACGTGTCAGTGATGAGCAGTTCTTC	CASSPQGRVSDEQFF
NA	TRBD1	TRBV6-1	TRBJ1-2	TGTGCCAGCAGTGAAGCGGGACAGTACTATGGCTACACCTTC	CASSEAGQYYGYTF
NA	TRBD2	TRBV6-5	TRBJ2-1	TGTGCCAGCGGGGAGGGCGGGTCCTACAATGAGCAGTTCTTC	CASGEGGSYNEQFF
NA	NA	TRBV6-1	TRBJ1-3	TGTGCCAGCAGTGACAGCGTGATATACACCATATATTTT	CASSDSVIYTIYF
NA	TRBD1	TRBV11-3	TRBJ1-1	TGTGCCAGCAGCGCCCGGACAGGGGGTGGTGGTGAAGCTTTCTTT	CASSARTGGGGEAFF
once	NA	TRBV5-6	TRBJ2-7	TGTGCCAGCAGCACTCCCGGGACGGCGTCCTACGAGCAGTACTTC	CASSTPGTASYEQYF
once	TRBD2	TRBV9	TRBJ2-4	TGTGCCAGCAGCGTAGCTAGCGGGACGGGAGCCAAAAACATTCAGTACTTC	CASSVASGTGAKNIQYF
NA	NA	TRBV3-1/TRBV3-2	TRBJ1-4	TGTGCCAGCAGCCAAGAGTTGGCAGGGGAGGAAAAACTGTTTTTT	CASSQELAGEEKLFF
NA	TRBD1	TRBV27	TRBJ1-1	TGTGCCAGCAGTTTAGGGGACAGGCTGAACACTGAAGCTTTCTTT	CASSLGDRLNTEAFF
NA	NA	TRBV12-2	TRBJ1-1	TGTGCAAGTCGCTTATGGACCCAGGGGAACACTGAAGCTTTCTTT	CASRLWTQGNTEAFF
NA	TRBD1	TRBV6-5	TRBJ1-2	TGTGCCAGCAGTCCCGGACAGGGTTGGGGCTACACCTTC	CASSPGQGWGYTF
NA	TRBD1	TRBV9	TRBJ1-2	TGTGCCAGCAGCCCCGCCCCCGACAGGGGAGAGGGCTACACCTTC	CASSPAPDRGEGYTF
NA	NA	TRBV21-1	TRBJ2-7	TGTGCCAGCAGCAAAAGATTGGGCGAGCAGTACTTC	CASSKRLGEQYF
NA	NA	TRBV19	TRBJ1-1	TGTGCCACTCGAAGGGCGGGGGACGGCACTGAAGCTTTCTTT	CATRRAGDGTEAFF
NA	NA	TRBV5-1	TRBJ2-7	TGCGCCAGCAGCTCTGTATCGGGGACCGAGCAGTACTTC	CASSSVSGTEQYF
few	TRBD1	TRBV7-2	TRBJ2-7	TGTGCCAGCAGCTTACGGCAGGGGGAATTATCCTACGAGCAGTACTTC	CASSLRQGELSYEQYF
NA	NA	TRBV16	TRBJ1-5	TGTGCCAGCAGCTCACCGCTGGGGGGAGGAGGCAGCAATCAGCCCCAGCATTTT	CASSSPLGGGGSNQPQHF
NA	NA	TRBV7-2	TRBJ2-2	TGTGCCAGCAGTCCGGGGGGCTTTGGGACCGGGGAGCTGTTTTTT	CASSPGGFGTGELFF
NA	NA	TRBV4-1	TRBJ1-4	TGCGCCAGCAGCGTAGGAACAGGGCCGTGGGGGATCTATCGCGAAAAACTGTTTTTT	CASSVGTGPWGIYREKLFF
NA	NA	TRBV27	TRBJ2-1	TGTGCCAGCAGTTTACAGGGGAGTGTGCAGTTCTTC	CASSLQGSVQFF
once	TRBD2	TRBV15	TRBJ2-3	TGTGCCACCAGCAGAGATCAGCCGGGGGGGTCAGATACGCAGTATTTT	CATSRDQPGGSDTQYF
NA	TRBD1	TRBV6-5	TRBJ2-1	TGTGCCAGCATTTCCTCAAATCCAGGGGGACAGTCCGAGCAGTTCTTC	CASISSNPGGQSEQFF
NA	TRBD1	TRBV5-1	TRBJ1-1	TGCGCCAGCAGCACGGAAGGACAGGGGATCACTGAAGCTTTCTTT	CASSTEGQGITEAFF
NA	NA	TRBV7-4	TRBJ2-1	TGTGCCAGCAGCTCCCCCTCGATTGTTTACAATGAGCAGTTCTTC	CASSSPSIVYNEQFF
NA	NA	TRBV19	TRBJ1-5	TGTGCCAGTAGTAGTATAAGGAATTTCAATCAGCCCCAGCATTTT	CASSSIRNFNQPQHF
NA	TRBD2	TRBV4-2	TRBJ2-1	TGTGCCAGCAGCCGAGACATCCGGGGGCGGGAGGGTTACAATGAGCAGTTCTTC	CASSRDIRGREGYNEQFF
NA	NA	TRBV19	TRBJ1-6	TGTGCCAGTAGTATAGATAGGGGCGGAAGCTCCTATAATTCACCCCTCCACTTT	CASSIDRGGSSYNSPLHF
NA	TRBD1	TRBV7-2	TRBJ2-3	TGTGCCAGCAGCTTAGGGCCACGGGACAGGGGGCGCGCAGATACGCAGTATTTT	CASSLGPRDRGRADTQYF
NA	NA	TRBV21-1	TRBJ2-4	TGTGCCAGCGAGAGTTTAGCCAAAAACATTCAGTACTTC	CASESLAKNIQYF